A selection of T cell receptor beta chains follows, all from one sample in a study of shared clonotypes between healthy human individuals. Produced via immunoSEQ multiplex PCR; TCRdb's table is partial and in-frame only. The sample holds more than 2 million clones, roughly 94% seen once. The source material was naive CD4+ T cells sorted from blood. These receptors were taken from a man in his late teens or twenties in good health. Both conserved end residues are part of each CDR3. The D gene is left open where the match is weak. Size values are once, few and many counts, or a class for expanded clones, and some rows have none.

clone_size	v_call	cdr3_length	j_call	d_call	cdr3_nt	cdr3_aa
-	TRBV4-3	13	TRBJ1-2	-	TGCGCCAGCAGCCAAGATGGCGCCTATGGCTACACCTTC	CASSQDGAYGYTF
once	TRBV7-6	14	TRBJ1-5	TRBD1	TGTGCCAGCAGCTTTTCAGGGGGCGGTCAGCCCCAGCATTTT	CASSFSGGGQPQHF
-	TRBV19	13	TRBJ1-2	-	TGTGCCAGTAGTATAGTTGTAGACTATGGCTACACCTTC	CASSIVVDYGYTF
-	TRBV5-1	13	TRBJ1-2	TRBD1	TGCGCCAGCACGCAGGGGGCGCAGGATGGCTACACCTTC	CASTQGAQDGYTF
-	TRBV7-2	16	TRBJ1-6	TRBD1	TGTGCCAGCAGCTTTGCCAGGGGGATAGGTCGGTCACCCCTCCACTTT	CASSFARGIGRSPLHF
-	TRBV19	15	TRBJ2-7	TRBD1	TGTGCCAGTAAGCAGGGGGAAAAGGGTGGCAACGAGCAGTACTTC	CASKQGEKGGNEQYF
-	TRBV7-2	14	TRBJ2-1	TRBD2	TGTGCCGCAGTCAACGGGGGGAAGTACAATGAGCAGTTCTTC	CAAVNGGKYNEQFF
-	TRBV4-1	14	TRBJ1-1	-	TGCGCCAGCAGGGAGGGAAGTGGAATCACTGAAGCTTTCTTT	CASREGSGITEAFF
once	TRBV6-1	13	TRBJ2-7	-	TGTGCCAGTATGACAGATGGGACCTACGAGCAGTACTTC	CASMTDGTYEQYF
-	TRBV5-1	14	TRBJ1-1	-	TGCGCCAGCAGCTTGGCGGGGGTTTCTCCTGAAGCTTTCTTT	CASSLAGVSPEAFF
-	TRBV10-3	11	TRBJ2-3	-	TGTGCCACCATGGAGACAGATACGCAGTATTTT	CATMETDTQYF
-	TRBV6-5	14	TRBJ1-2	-	TGTGCCAGCAGTTACTCGGGACGAAACTATGGCTACACCTTC	CASSYSGRNYGYTF
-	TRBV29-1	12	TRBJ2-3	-	TGCAGCGTTGAAGAAAGTACAGATACGCAGTATTTT	CSVEESTDTQYF
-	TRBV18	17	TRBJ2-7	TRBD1	TGTGCCAGCTCAGGGGACAGGCGTACCCGGAGCTCCTACGAGCAGTACTTC	CASSGDRRTRSSYEQYF
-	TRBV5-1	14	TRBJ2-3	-	TGCGCCAGCAGCTTGATGAGGCGCACAGATACGCAGTATTTT	CASSLMRRTDTQYF
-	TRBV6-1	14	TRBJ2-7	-	TGTGCCAGCAGTAACGGAAGGATCACCTACGAGCAGTACTTC	CASSNGRITYEQYF
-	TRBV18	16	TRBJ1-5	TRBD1	TGTGCCAGCTCACTTCAGGGGGCTCTAACGAATCAGCCCCAGCATTTT	CASSLQGALTNQPQHF
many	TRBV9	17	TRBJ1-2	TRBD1	TGTGCCAGCAGCGCGACAGGACAGGGAATTATGTTGGGTGGCTACACCTTC	CASSATGQGIMLGGYTF
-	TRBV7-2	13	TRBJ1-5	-	TGTGCCAGCAGCTTGACAAAGGATCAGCCCCAGCATTTT	CASSLTKDQPQHF
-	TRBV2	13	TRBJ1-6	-	TGTGCCAGCAGGGGGGAGTATAATTCACCCCTCCACTTT	CASRGEYNSPLHF
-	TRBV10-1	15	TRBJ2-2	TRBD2	TGCGCCAGCAGTGGAGGGGACTATAACACCGGGGAGCTGTTTTTT	CASSGGDYNTGELFF
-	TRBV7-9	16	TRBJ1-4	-	TGTGCCAGCAGCTTTCGGACCGAAGCAACTAATGAAAAACTGTTTTTT	CASSFRTEATNEKLFF
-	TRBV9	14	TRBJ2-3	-	TGTGCCAGCAGCGTAGACGTCTTCACAGATACGCAGTATTTT	CASSVDVFTDTQYF
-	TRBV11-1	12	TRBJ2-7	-	TGTGCCAGCAGCTTAGTGGTTAGCGAGCAGTACTTC	CASSLVVSEQYF
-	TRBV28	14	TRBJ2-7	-	TGTGCCAGCAGTTTATTCGGGAGTTACGACGAGCAGTACTTC	CASSLFGSYDEQYF
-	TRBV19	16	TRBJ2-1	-	TGTGCCAGTAGTACACTGGGGGCCACCTATTACAATGAGCAGTTCTTC	CASSTLGATYYNEQFF
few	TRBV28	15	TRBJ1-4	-	TGTGCCAGCAGACCCAATGCGGGCTCTAATGAAAAACTGTTTTTT	CASRPNAGSNEKLFF
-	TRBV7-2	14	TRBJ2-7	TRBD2	TGTGCCAGCAGCCTTAGCGGGGTCTCCTACGAGCAGTACTTC	CASSLSGVSYEQYF
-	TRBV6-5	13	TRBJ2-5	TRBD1	TGTGCCAGCAGTCGAGGGACAGGCGAGACCCAGTACTTC	CASSRGTGETQYF
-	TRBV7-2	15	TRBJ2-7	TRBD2	TGTGCCAGCAGCTATGGGACTAGCGGGGGCTACGAGCAGTACTTC	CASSYGTSGGYEQYF
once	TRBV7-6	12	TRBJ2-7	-	TGTGCCAGCAGCTCGGAAGGGCCCGAGCAGTACTTC	CASSSEGPEQYF
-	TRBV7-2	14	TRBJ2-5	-	TGTGCCAGCAGCTTAGAAGGTGGGCTAAGTACCCAGTACTTC	CASSLEGGLSTQYF
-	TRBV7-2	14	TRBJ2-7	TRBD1	TGTGCCAGCAGCTTGGGACAGGGTACCTACGAGCAGTACTTC	CASSLGQGTYEQYF
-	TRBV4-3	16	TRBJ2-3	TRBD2	TGCGCCAGCAGCCAAGAACCGGGACTAGACACAGATACGCAGTATTTT	CASSQEPGLDTDTQYF
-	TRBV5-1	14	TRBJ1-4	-	TGCGCCAGCAGCCAAGACGCAACTAATGAAAAACTGTTTTTT	CASSQDATNEKLFF
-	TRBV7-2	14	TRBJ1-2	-	TGTGCCAGCAGCCCCGGTCTTCCGAACTATGGCTACACCTTC	CASSPGLPNYGYTF
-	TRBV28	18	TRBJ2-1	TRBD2	TGTGCCAGCAGTTCGTCTTCGTTCCTCCTAGCGGGGCCCAATGAGCAGTTCTTC	CASSSSSFLLAGPNEQFF